This T cell receptor (beta chain) was recorded in a study of shared clonotypes between healthy human individuals. Study findings and constraints: With few donors, the genetic and exposure-history diversity represented was limited. Against clonotypes common to all four donors, non-shared ones had lower generation probabilities.

V dropped 0 bases and J dropped 0 bases, with 10 bases sitting between them. The germline gives CDR1 SGHRS, CDR2 YFSETQ. The CDR3 has 16 residues. Some 29,000 T cell genomes (roughly 220 ng DNA) went into each sorted-subset replicate. Original analysis: For the immunoSEQ data, sequences were junction-only without quality scores, so filtering differed. Profiled with immunoSEQ multiplex PCR; TCRdb holds only in-frame clones, not every one. That table gives V, J and clone size, and the DNA gave D and trimming. Among 950,000 to 1,200,000 clones listed, roughly 80% were seen once. Comments on this clone: Antigen unknown.

The V gene is TRBV5-1, the J gene TRBJ1-3; D remains ambiguous. The specimen sequenced was memory CD4+ T cells from PBMCs. Sample subset: CD45RA-negative fraction. The sequence derives from a man aged 18 to 35 in good health. Some clones in this sample may be carry-over from other donors' samples. This CDR3 is CASSLAGVISGNTIYF. The CDR3 region has the DNA TGCGCCAGCAGCTTGGCCGGAGTAATCTCTGGAAACACCATATATTTT.